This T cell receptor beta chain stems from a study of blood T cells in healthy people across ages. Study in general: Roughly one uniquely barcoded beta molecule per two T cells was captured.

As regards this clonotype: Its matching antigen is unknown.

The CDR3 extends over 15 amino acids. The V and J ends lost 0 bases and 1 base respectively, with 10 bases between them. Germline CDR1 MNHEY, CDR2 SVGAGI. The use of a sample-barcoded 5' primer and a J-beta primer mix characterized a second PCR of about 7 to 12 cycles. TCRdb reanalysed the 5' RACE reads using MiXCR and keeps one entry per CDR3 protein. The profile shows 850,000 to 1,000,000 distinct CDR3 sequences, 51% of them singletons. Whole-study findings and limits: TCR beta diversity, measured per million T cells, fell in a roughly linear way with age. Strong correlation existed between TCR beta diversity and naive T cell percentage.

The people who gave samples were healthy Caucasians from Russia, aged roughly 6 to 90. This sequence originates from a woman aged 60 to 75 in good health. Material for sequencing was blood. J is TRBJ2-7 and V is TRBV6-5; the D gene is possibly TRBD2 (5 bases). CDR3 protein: CASSYSARGSYEQYF. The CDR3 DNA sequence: TGTGCCAGCAGTTACTCGGCCCGGGGTTCCTACGAGCAGTACTTC.